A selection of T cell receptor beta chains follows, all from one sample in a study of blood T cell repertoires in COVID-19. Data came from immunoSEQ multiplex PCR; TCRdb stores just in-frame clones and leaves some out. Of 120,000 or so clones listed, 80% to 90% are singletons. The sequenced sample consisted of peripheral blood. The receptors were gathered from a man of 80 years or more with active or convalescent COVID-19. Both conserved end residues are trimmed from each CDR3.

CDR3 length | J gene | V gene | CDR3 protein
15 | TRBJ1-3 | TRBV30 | AWSVSRTGGSGNTIY
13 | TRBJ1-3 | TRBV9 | ASSPIVTGGNTIY
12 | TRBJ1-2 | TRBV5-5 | ASSTTGSNYGYT
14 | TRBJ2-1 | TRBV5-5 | ASTRGGTSSYNEQF
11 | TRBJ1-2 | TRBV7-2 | ASSRGGSIGYT
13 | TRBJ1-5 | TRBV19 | ASNPSGGGNQPQH
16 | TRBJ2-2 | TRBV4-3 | ASSQDSGGALSTGELF
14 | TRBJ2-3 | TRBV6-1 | ASSEASGGPTDTQY
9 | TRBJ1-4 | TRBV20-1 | SAGGYEKLF
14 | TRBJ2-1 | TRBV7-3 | ASSLGAAGGPWEQF
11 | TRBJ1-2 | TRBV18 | ASSPGLPYGYT
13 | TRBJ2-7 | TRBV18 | ASSNDRIVTYEQY
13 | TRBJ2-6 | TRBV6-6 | ASEGGSSGANVLT
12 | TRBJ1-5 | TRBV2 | ASREGGGSQPQH
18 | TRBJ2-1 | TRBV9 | ASSFTSTSGGLRSYNEQF
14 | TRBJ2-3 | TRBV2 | ASSDAVAGGTDTQY
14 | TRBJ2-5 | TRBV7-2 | ASSPGFGFLQETQY
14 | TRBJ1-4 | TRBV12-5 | ASGLDLGQGDEKLF
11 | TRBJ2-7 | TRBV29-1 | SVEDRRNYEQY
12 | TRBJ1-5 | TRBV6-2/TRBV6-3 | ASSYTTRHQPQH
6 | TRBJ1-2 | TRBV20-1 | SEEVYT
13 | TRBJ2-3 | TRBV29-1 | SVEDPQAGTDTQY
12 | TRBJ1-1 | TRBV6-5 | ASRMDRVNTEAF
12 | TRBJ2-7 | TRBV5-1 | ASSYPGTGGQQY
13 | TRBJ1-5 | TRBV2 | ASRAHLGANQPQH
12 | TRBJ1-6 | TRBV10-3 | AISEPTGPSPLH
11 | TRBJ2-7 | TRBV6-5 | ASSRDSPYEQY
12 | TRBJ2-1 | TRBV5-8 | AGEFGLAYNEQF
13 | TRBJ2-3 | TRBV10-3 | AIRKTSGGSDTQY
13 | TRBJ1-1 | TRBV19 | ASSRGEGLNTEAF
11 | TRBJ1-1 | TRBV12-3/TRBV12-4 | ASSGRPNTEAF
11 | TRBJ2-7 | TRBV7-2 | ASSLGLGDEQY
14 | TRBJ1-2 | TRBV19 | ASSIPFSGPFYGYT
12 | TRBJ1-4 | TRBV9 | ASSADRGNEKLF
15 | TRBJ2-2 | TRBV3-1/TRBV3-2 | ASSQTGQGARTGELF